This T cell receptor beta chain was sequenced in a study of CD8+ T cells in alopecia areata. Concerning this clone itself: Its target is not known.

Treatment of the sample: oral pan-JAK inhibitor, 5-10 mg twice daily. cDNA serving as the sequencing template came from extracted, reverse transcribed RNA. Clones were sequenced by immunoSEQ multiplex PCR, and TCRdb holds only the in-frame ones, with some missing. The table shows about 110,000 clones, with roughly 50% occurring only once. The CDR3 consists of 11 residues. The V gene's germline CDR1 is MNHNY and CDR2 SVGAGI (reference sequence). V lost 3 bases, J lost 7 bases, and 6 bases lay in between. Whole-study results and caveats: It was lesional scalp, especially alopecia totalis/universalis, that showed higher clonality than normal scalp.

The receptor was derived from a human donor with alopecia areata. The input for sequencing was CD8+ T cells sorted from blood, taken at week 24, from a patient treated with tofacitinib. This chain uses TRBV6-6 with TRBJ1-1; D is possibly TRBD1 (5 bases). CDR3 nucleotides: TGTGCCAGCAGTTATCAGGGTGAAGCTTTCTTT. Protein product: CASSYQGEAFF.